Listed below are T cell receptor beta chains from one sample, sequenced in a study of T cells in tuberculosis. Using immunoSEQ multiplex PCR, the repertoire was profiled, and TCRdb retains in-frame clones only, with some absent. The data show about 35,000 clones, with about 90% seen just once and approximately 8.1% held by the top ten. Sequenced material: PBMCs. Receptors were obtained from a donor aged 10-29 years with latent tuberculosis or without tuberculosis infection. Some clones in this sample may be carry-over from other donors' samples. Each CDR3 is given with its conserved first and last residue. A D gene is named only where the DNA matches it firmly. Clone size is given for some rows only: seen once, a few or many times, or a class if the clone is expanded.

D gene	V gene	clone size	J gene	CDR3 protein	CDR3 DNA
TRBD2	TRBV19	-	TRBJ2-1	CASTPLGGGISYNEQFF	TGTGCCAGTACTCCGCTTGGCGGGGGAATATCCTACAATGAGCAGTTCTTC
-	TRBV25-1	few	TRBJ1-2	CASSEYGGHFYGYTF	TGTGCCAGCAGTGAATATGGTGGACATTTCTATGGCTACACCTTC
-	TRBV27	-	TRBJ2-1	CASSVWGPSSYNEQFF	TGTGCCAGCAGCGTGTGGGGCCCGAGCTCCTACAATGAGCAGTTCTTC
-	TRBV28	once	TRBJ2-4	CASTPTALAKNIQYF	TGTGCCAGCACCCCCACAGCACTAGCCAAAAACATTCAGTACTTC
-	TRBV2	-	TRBJ2-7	CASSEALRRVTYEQYF	TGTGCCAGCAGTGAAGCGCTTCGACGGGTCACCTACGAGCAGTACTTC
-	TRBV5-1	-	TRBJ2-1	CASSREGGQRYNEQFF	TGCGCCAGCAGCCGTGAGGGGGGACAGCGGTACAATGAGCAGTTCTTC
-	TRBV4-1	few	TRBJ2-7	CASQGVSYEQYF	TGCGCCAGCCAAGGGGTCTCCTACGAGCAGTACTTC
-	TRBV15	-	TRBJ2-4	CATSRDRVTKNIQYF	TGTGCCACCAGCAGAGATCGAGTCACCAAAAACATTCAGTACTTC
-	TRBV7-2	-	TRBJ1-3	CASSLELNSGNTIYF	TGTGCCAGCAGCTTAGAACTGAACTCTGGAAACACCATATATTTT
TRBD1	TRBV29-1	-	TRBJ1-2	CSALLGQGAGGYTF	TGCAGCGCCCTTCTGGGACAGGGGGCGGGGGGCTACACCTTC
TRBD2	TRBV30	-	TRBJ2-1	CASPGLARNEQFF	TGTGCCTCGCCGGGACTAGCTCGGAATGAGCAGTTCTTC
-	TRBV6-5	once	TRBJ1-2	CASSLREGNYGYTF	TGTGCCAGCAGTTTAAGGGAGGGTAACTATGGCTACACCTTC
-	TRBV18	-	TRBJ1-5	CASSPSRVQPQHF	TGTGCCAGCTCACCCTCGAGAGTTCAGCCCCAGCATTTT
-	TRBV27	-	TRBJ2-3	CASAGADSTDTQYF	TGTGCCAGCGCAGGGGCGGATAGCACAGATACGCAGTATTTT
TRBD1	TRBV6-1	-	TRBJ2-2	CASPRDSANTGELFF	TGTGCCAGCCCTAGGGACAGCGCGAACACCGGGGAGCTGTTTTTT
TRBD1	TRBV5-6	-	TRBJ2-2	CASSGTGRTGELFF	TGTGCCAGCAGCGGGACAGGGAGGACCGGGGAGCTGTTTTTT
TRBD1	TRBV6-5	once	TRBJ2-4	CASSGRDRMNIQYF	TGTGCCAGCAGTGGCCGGGACAGGATGAACATTCAGTACTTC
-	TRBV2	-	TRBJ2-5	CASSGLIQETQYF	TGTGCCAGCAGTGGACTCATTCAAGAGACCCAGTACTTC
-	TRBV7-2	-	TRBJ2-1	CASSFAASSYNEQFF	TGTGCCAGCAGCTTTGCGGCTAGCTCCTACAATGAGCAGTTCTTC
-	TRBV2	-	TRBJ2-3	CASIGGATDTQYF	TGTGCCAGCATTGGAGGAGCGACAGATACGCAGTATTTT
TRBD1	TRBV6-1	-	TRBJ2-1	CASSGRDRGVDEQFF	TGTGCCAGCAGTGGCCGGGACAGGGGGGTGGATGAGCAGTTCTTC
-	TRBV4-1	-	TRBJ2-6	CASSPPGSGANVLTF	TGCGCCAGCAGCCCCCCGGGGTCTGGGGCCAACGTCCTGACTTTC
-	TRBV27	-	TRBJ1-1	CASNTGYMNTEAFF	TGTGCCAGCAATACAGGGTACATGAACACTGAAGCTTTCTTT
-	TRBV5-1	-	TRBJ2-1	CASSSYRDPYNEQFF	TGCGCCAGCAGCTCCTACAGGGACCCATACAATGAGCAGTTCTTC
-	TRBV23-1	-	TRBJ2-6	CASSPQGWLSGANVLTF	TGCGCCAGCAGCCCACAGGGCTGGCTCTCTGGGGCCAACGTCCTGACTTTC
-	TRBV6-4	-	TRBJ2-7	CASSDGVGDKQYF	TGTGCCAGCAGTGACGGGGTAGGGGACAAGCAGTACTTC
-	TRBV5-1	-	TRBJ2-5	CASKGGGNQETQYF	TGCGCCAGCAAGGGGGGAGGGAACCAAGAGACCCAGTACTTC
-	TRBV25-1	once	TRBJ2-7	CASSSTEGYEQYF	TGTGCCAGCAGTTCTACGGAGGGATACGAGCAGTACTTC
TRBD1	TRBV5-5	-	TRBJ2-2	CASSIRDRTTGELFF	TGTGCCAGCAGCATCAGGGACAGGACAACCGGGGAGCTGTTTTTT
TRBD1	TRBV15	-	TRBJ1-2	CATRPDRAGGYTF	TGTGCCACCAGACCTGACAGGGCTGGCGGCTACACCTTC
-	TRBV4-1	-	TRBJ1-4	CASSHADRDEKLFF	TGCGCCAGCAGCCATGCGGACAGAGATGAAAAACTGTTTTTT
TRBD2	TRBV14	medium-sized	TRBJ2-7	CASSQSSGPSSYEQYF	TGTGCCAGCAGCCAATCTAGCGGTCCCAGCTCCTACGAGCAGTACTTC
TRBD2	TRBV5-4	-	TRBJ2-2	CASSWGVRALAGVRTGELFF	TGTGCCAGCAGCTGGGGCGTTCGTGCGCTAGCGGGAGTGCGCACCGGGGAGCTGTTTTTT
-	TRBV6-1	-	TRBJ2-7	CASSETVGISYEQYF	TGTGCCAGCAGTGAAACAGTGGGTATTTCCTACGAGCAGTACTTC
TRBD1	TRBV4-1	-	TRBJ1-2	CASSHPGQGLYGYTF	TGCGCCAGCAGCCACCCTGGACAGGGCCTCTATGGCTACACCTTC
-	TRBV6-5	-	TRBJ2-3	CASSYGLGGTDTQYF	TGTGCCAGCAGTTACGGGTTAGGGGGCACAGATACGCAGTATTTT
-	TRBV19	-	TRBJ1-5	CASSFITSNQPQHF	TGTGCCAGTTCCTTCATAACTTCCAATCAGCCCCAGCATTTT
TRBD1	TRBV5-4	-	TRBJ1-4	CASSPNRGLNLLDEKLFF	TGTGCCAGCAGCCCAAACAGGGGGCTCAATCTACTGGATGAAAAACTGTTTTTT
TRBD1	TRBV6-5	-	TRBJ1-2	CASRGQGSNYGYTF	TGTGCCAGCCGGGGACAGGGTTCTAACTATGGCTACACCTTC
TRBD2	TRBV5-4	-	TRBJ2-1	CASSVTSGGDNEQFF	TGTGCCAGCAGCGTAACTAGCGGGGGGGACAATGAGCAGTTCTTC
-	TRBV23-1	-	TRBJ1-5	CASSQSELGGRAPQHF	TGCGCCAGCAGTCAATCAGAGTTGGGGGGTAGGGCGCCCCAGCATTTT
TRBD1	TRBV2	-	TRBJ2-7	CASRAGQGSYEQYF	TGTGCCAGCAGGGCGGGACAGGGCTCCTACGAGCAGTACTTC
TRBD2	TRBV2	-	TRBJ2-1	CASSALLAGGPGQFF	TGTGCCAGCAGTGCCCTTCTGGCGGGAGGGCCGGGGCAGTTCTTC
TRBD1	TRBV7-8	once	TRBJ2-7	CASSKPRDRETYEQYF	TGTGCCAGCAGCAAACCCCGGGACAGGGAGACCTACGAGCAGTACTTC
-	TRBV10-3	-	TRBJ2-1	CAISESKRESEQFF	TGTGCCATCAGTGAGTCGAAACGGGAGAGTGAGCAGTTCTTC
TRBD1	TRBV12-5	once	TRBJ2-2	CASGLVTGGTGELFF	TGTGCTAGTGGTTTGGTAACAGGGGGGACCGGGGAGCTGTTTTTT
TRBD2	TRBV2	once	TRBJ2-4	CASSETLSGRLQYF	TGTGCCAGCAGTGAAACTCTTAGCGGGAGACTTCAGTACTTC
TRBD2	TRBV5-4	-	TRBJ2-7	CASSPSGGTSYEQYF	TGTGCCAGCAGCCCCTCGGGGGGAACCTCCTACGAGCAGTACTTC
-	TRBV27	-	TRBJ2-7	CASSLQRTDSSYEQYF	TGTGCCAGCAGTTTACAACGGACGGACAGCTCCTACGAGCAGTACTTC
-	TRBV5-1	-	TRBJ1-2	CASSLDFRPGRGYTF	TGCGCCAGCAGCTTGGACTTCCGGCCGGGAAGGGGCTACACCTTC